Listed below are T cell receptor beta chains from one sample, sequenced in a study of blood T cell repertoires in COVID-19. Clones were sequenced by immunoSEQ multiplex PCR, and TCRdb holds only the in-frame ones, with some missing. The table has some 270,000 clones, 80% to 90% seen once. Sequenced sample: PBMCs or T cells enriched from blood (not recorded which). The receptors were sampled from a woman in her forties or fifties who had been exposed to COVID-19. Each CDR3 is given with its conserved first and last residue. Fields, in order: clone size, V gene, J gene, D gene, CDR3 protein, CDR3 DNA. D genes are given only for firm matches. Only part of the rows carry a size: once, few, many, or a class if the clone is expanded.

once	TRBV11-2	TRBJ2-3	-	CASSARGGSTQYF	TGTGCCAGCAGCGCACGCGGCGGAAGCACGCAGTATTTT
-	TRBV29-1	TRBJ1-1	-	CSVGHHTEAFF	TGCAGCGTTGGACACCACACTGAAGCTTTCTTT
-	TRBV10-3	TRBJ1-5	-	CAIEEGLGQPQHF	TGTGCCATTGAGGAAGGCTTAGGTCAGCCCCAGCATTTT
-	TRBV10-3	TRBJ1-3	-	CAIAGVIGNTIYF	TGTGCCATTGCAGGGGTCATAGGAAACACCATATATTTT
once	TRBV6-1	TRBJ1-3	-	CASSESWAGVGTIYF	TGTGCCAGCAGTGAATCGTGGGCAGGGGTGGGCACCATATATTTT
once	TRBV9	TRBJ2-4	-	CASSARHLLAKNIQYF	TGTGCCAGCAGCGCCCGACACCTGCTAGCCAAAAACATTCAGTACTTC
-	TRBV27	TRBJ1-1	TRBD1	CASSFTGGEAFF	TGTGCCAGCAGCTTTACAGGGGGGGAAGCTTTCTTT
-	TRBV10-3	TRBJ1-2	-	CAISEPQRANYGYTF	TGTGCCATCAGTGAGCCGCAGCGAGCTAACTATGGCTACACCTTC
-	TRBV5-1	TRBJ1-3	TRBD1	CASSPGGTGSGNTIYF	TGCGCCAGCAGCCCAGGCGGGACAGGCTCTGGAAACACCATATATTTT
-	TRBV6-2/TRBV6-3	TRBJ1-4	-	CASSWAGTATNEKLFF	TGTGCCAGCAGTTGGGCGGGTACGGCGACTAATGAAAAACTGTTTTTT
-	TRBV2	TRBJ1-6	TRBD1	CACHRGTSPLHF	TGTGCCTGCCACAGGGGGACTTCACCCCTCCACTTT
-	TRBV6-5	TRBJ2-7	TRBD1	CASSKQGASVGQYF	TGTGCCAGCAGTAAACAGGGGGCGAGTGTTGGGCAGTACTTC
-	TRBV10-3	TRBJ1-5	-	CAISESSQPQHF	TGTGCCATCAGTGAATCTTCTCAGCCCCAGCATTTT
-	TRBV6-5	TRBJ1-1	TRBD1	CASSYSGPGQGTEAFF	TGTGCCAGCAGTTACTCGGGGCCCGGACAGGGAACTGAAGCTTTCTTT
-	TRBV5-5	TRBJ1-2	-	CASSLSEAGYGYTF	TGTGCCAGCAGCTTGTCGGAGGCCGGCTATGGCTACACCTTC
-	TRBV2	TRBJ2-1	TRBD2	CASREVASGGNEQFF	TGTGCCAGCAGAGAAGTGGCTAGCGGGGGGAATGAGCAGTTCTTC
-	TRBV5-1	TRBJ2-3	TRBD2	CASSLVGTSGGADTQYF	TGCGCCAGCAGCTTGGTCGGGACTAGCGGGGGGGCAGATACGCAGTATTTT